Here is one T cell receptor beta chain with its context. This clone was seen once. This clone's antigen is unknown. It has no much larger one-base neighbor in the sample; base qualities were not kept. V lost 3 bases and J lost 10 bases, and the count of bases not matched to a germline gene is 7. The CDR3 goes from the cysteine to the phenylalanine over 15 residues. Only the CDR3 DNA stays, 45 bases, in frame from base 1. The germline V gene (reference sequence) gives CDR1 as LNHDA and CDR2 as SQIVND. The source of the sample is a study of T cell responses to AZD1222 COVID-19 vaccine (TCRdb year 2021). Some background on the complete study: AZD1222 recipients with second doses at about 4 weeks or about 12 weeks were pooled, because spike-specific TCR depth and breadth did not differ between schedules. Trial participants were enrolled into age subgroups of 18-55, 56-69 and 70-plus years, which contained roughly 150, 30 and 60 TCR-sequenced participants, respectively. A total of around 240 trial participants underwent TCR sequencing, of whom 207 had received two doses of AZD1222 and some 25 had received two doses of the MenACWY control vaccine. General findings and caveats noted by the study authors: Conclusions about previously exposed vaccinees were limited because only a handful of AZD1222 recipients were SARS-CoV-2 seropositive at baseline. The whole spike protein was spanned by vaccine-associated CD4 TCRs, and dominant responses were seen in regions 160-218 and 743-854. After two AZD1222 doses, both the breadth and the depth of spike-specific TCRs were significantly higher than at day 0 and than in MenACWY recipients. Reportedly, almost half of the unique spike-specific TCRs recognized epitopes lying outside the regions that are mutated in the B.1.351 and B.1.1.7 variants. Most participants were white British and females outnumbered males, and the authors suggested that clonal diversity may have been underestimated. Because no day 14 peak-response samples were available, the repertoires could be characterized only after the peak T cell response. In the small 56-69-year group, the increase in depth fell short of significance, most likely because of low power.

The CDR3 regions of human TCRbeta chains were analyzed by immunosequencing. The paper's data handling went like this. Repertoire TCRs were matched against a reference library of SARS-CoV-2-specific TCRs generated with the MIRA antigen-specificity platform. Breadth meant the fraction of unique TCRs that were SARS-CoV-2-associated, whereas depth meant the fraction of total T cells that were SARS-CoV-2-associated. Using the MIRA data, each spike-specific TCR was mapped to the spike region that the TCR reacts to and placed in a CD4 or CD8 class. Log10-transformed breadth and depth values were compared by one-way ANOVA with Sidak's multiple comparisons tests. In TCRdb, the immuneACCESS table is reduced to in-frame sequences with V and J assigned. These tables do not hold every clone; where another copy was compared, an unresolved V gene accounts for under half, and the others remain unexplained. V and J calls and clone size are given by that table; D and trimming were obtained from the DNA. The sample profile shows roughly 100,000 clones; more than 75% of them were found once. Approximately 5% of the sample is in the top ten clones.

The time point label, as the study defines it: baseline before first vaccination. Samples from vaccinated people were obtained from the UK trials COV001 and COV002, which included a single-blind randomized controlled phase 2/3 trial of AZD1222 (ChAdOx1 nCoV-19) in healthy adults. Trial participant PBMC samples were collected at day 0 and day 28 after the second dose for TCRbeta chain sequencing. The sample in question was peripheral blood, obtained on day 0 of AZD1222 vaccination. The clonotype originates from an adult in good health. Recombination connected TRBV19 to TRBJ2-1; 12 central bases correspond to TRBD1. The DNA reads TGTGCCAGTAGTATGTCCGGGACAGGGGGCTTGGAGCAGTTCTTC. Its protein is CASSMSGTGGLEQFF.